The T cell receptor (beta chain) described here comes from a study of cytomegalovirus exposure and HLA in healthy donors. Study findings and constraints: For most TCR sequences rarity was the rule, although some public TCRs occurred in many donors. A previous analysis found most TCR beta V segments productive roughly 87% or roughly 30% of the time.

In the PCR, 60 Vbeta and 13 Jbeta primers were used. The protocol was immunoSEQ multiplex PCR, while the TCRdb copy is restricted to in-frame clones and leaves out a portion. This sample has some 150,000 clones; 55% to 80% occur once, and the top ten carry around 7.1%. For this clone: Its antigen is still unknown.

The length of the CDR3 is 16 residues. Germline-derived CDR1 and CDR2 are KGHSH and LQKENI. Trimming removed 4 bases from V and 2 bases from J; junction bases left unmatched: 4. The material sequenced was PBMCs. V and J are TRBV18 and TRBJ2-1, with 11 bases matching TRBD2. The TCR was taken from a woman in her fifties or sixties in good health and CMV-seropositive. CDR3 nucleotide sequence: TGTGCCAGCTCACTCGGGACTAGCGGTACCTACAATGAGCAGTTCTTC. Translating gives CASSLGTSGTYNEQFF.